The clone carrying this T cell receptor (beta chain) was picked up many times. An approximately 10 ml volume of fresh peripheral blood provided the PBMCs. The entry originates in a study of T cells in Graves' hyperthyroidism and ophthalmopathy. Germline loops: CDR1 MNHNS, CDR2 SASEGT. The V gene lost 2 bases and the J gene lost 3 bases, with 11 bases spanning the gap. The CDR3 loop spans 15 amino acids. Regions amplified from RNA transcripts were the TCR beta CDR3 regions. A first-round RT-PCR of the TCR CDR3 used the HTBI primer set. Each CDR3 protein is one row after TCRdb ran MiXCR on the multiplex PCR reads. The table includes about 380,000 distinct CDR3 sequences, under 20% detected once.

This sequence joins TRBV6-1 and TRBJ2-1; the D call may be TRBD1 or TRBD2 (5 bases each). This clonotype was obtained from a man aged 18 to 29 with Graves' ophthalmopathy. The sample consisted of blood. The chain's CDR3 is CASSEYRGGYNEQFF. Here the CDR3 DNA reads TGTGCCAGCAGTGAATACCGGGGCGGCTACAATGAGCAGTTCTTC.